These 20 T cell receptor beta chains share one sample of origin, sequenced in a study of T-cell reconstitution after alpha-beta-depleted transplantation in children. Using unique molecular identifiers, the investigators prepared the TCRbeta library. Via MiXCR, TCRdb re-called the PCR reads, giving one row per CDR3 protein. The repertoire holds 500,000 to 750,000 distinct CDR3 sequences, roughly 13% seen once, with 2.2% in the top ten. The sample consisted of PBMCs, mostly from graft donor cells, taken 360 days after TCRalphabeta/CD19-depleted stem cell transplant. Source of these receptors: a male patient between 10 and 17 years old who had a stem cell transplant for acute myeloid leukemia, so the T cells may come from the graft donor.

This clonotype was recorded a few times. The J gene is TRBJ2-1, the V gene TRBV4-3; D may match TRBD1 or TRBD2 (5 bases each). Germline V gene sequence: CDR1 LGHNA, CDR2 YSLEER. The V end lost 4 bases, the J end lost 2 bases, and 18 bases lay between the germline ends. There are 17 residues in the CDR3. The CDR3 reads CASSREITGRPYNEQFF. DNA for the CDR3: TGCGCCAGCAGCCGGGAAATCACGGGGCGGCCCTACAATGAGCAGTTCTTC.

This clonotype showed up just a few times. This chain uses TRBV5-1 with TRBJ2-7, with a possible D match to TRBD2 (5 bases). The V gene's germline CDR1 is SGHRS and CDR2 YFSETQ. This CDR3 has 14 residues. The V end lost 2 bases, the J end lost 2 bases, and 11 bases lay between the germline ends. Here the CDR3 DNA reads TGCGCCAGCAGCTTTAGAAGCGGAACCTACGAGCAGTACTTC. It yields the protein CASSFRSGTYEQYF.

CDR3 sequence: CASSYSQWQGKKNIQYF. The CDR3 bases are TGTGCCAGCAGTTACTCTCAGTGGCAGGGCAAGAAAAACATTCAGTACTTC. This chain uses TRBV6-2 or TRBV6-3 with TRBJ2-4, with D perhaps TRBD1 (5 bases). The length of the CDR3 is 17 residues. Trimming cost V 0 bases and J 4 bases, with 16 bases left between them. The germline gives CDR1 MNHEY, CDR2 SVGEGT.

The chain links TRBV19 to TRBJ2-1; D unresolved. V lost 3 bases and J lost 5, with 8 bases in between. The CDR3 sequence is 13 residues long. The germline gives CDR1 LNHDA, CDR2 SQIVND (reference sequence). CDR3 protein: CASSIEWDNEQFF. CDR3 bases: TGTGCCAGTAGTATTGAGTGGGACAATGAGCAGTTCTTC.

The J gene is TRBJ2-5, the V gene TRBV21-1; the DNA was not used to check the table's D call, TRBD1. TRBV21-1 is a listed pseudogene. This CDR3 has 15 residues. The CDR3 region has the DNA TGTGCCAGCACCCTGTGTGGGACAGGGGGAGAGACCCAGTACTTC. The encoded protein is CASTLCGTGGETQYF.

V usage is TRBV29-1 and J usage is TRBJ1-1; D gene uncertain. Trimming removed 6 bases from V and 1 base from J, with 12 bases in between. Germline assignment: CDR1 SQVTM and CDR2 ANQGSEA. CDR3 length equals 13 residues. Here the CDR3 reads CSVLRQKNTEAFF. CDR3 nucleotides: TGCAGCGTCCTTCGGCAAAAGAACACTGAAGCTTTCTTT. The entire variable domain, with the rest obtained from reference TRBV29-1 and TRBJ1-1, is as follows: SAVISQKPSRDICQRGTSLTIQCQVDSQVTMMFWYRQQPGQSLTLIATANQGSEATYESGFVIDKFPISRPNLTFSTLTVSNMSPEDSSIYLCSVLRQKNTEAFFGQGTRLTVV.

This rearrangement joins TRBV7-3 to TRBJ2-2; 7 bases match TRBD2. Germline V CDR1 and CDR2: SGHTA, FQGTGA. This CDR3 contains 15 residues. The V gene end was trimmed by 5 bases and the J gene end by 7 bases; junction bases not matched to a gene: 10. The CDR3 DNA reads TGTGCCAGCAGCCCGCCCGGACTAGGTGTCGGGGAGCTGTTTTTT. It is translated as CASSPPGLGVGELFF.

This clonotype was counted ten times or more. The rearrangement uses TRBV24-1 and TRBJ2-1, with 8 bases fitting TRBD1. The CDR3 covers 16 residues. Germline trimming cut 3 bases from V and 3 bases from J; bases unmatched to any gene: 6. Germline V gene lookup returns CDR1 KGHDR and CDR2 SFDVKD. The CDR3 region has the DNA TGTGCCACCAGTGATGGACAGGGAGTCCTCTACAATGAGCAGTTCTTC. Its protein is CATSDGQGVLYNEQFF.

This clonotype turned up a few times. Since no conserved phenylalanine or tryptophan closes the CDR3, a read error is the likely cause. The limits of the CDR3 on the DNA are not certain, so only TCRdb's listed CDR3 is given. The genes are TRBV21-1 and TRBJ2-1; the D call of TRBD2 is as the table states it, not checked on the DNA. TRBV21-1 is a pseudogene segment. Inclusive of both ends, the CDR3 amounts to 11 amino acids. CDR3: CASSKIIAGGL.

J is TRBJ1-2 and V is TRBV28; D unresolved. Germline values: CDR1 MDHEN, CDR2 SYDVKM. Trimming cost V 3 bases and J 6 bases, with 8 bases left between them. The CDR3 length is 12 residues. Here the CDR3 DNA reads TGTGCCAGCAGTTTTCGTAAAAATGGCTACACCTTC. As protein: CASSFRKNGYTF.

The table lists this clonotype with many counts. The V and J genes are TRBV25-1 and TRBJ1-4; TRBD1 might be the D (6 bases). With 1 base removed from V and 1 base from J, the gap between germline ends came to 10 bases. CDR1 and CDR2 (germline): MGHDK, SYGVNS. The CDR3 runs to 16 residues. CDR3 DNA sequence: TGTGCCAGCAGTGAATTTAGGGGGTTAACTAATGAAAAACTGTTTTTT. The encoded protein is CASSEFRGLTNEKLFF.

At least ten counts were recorded for this clonotype. The rearrangement links TRBV6-2 or TRBV6-3 to TRBJ1-1; possibly TRBD1 for D (5 bases). In germline, CDR1 is MNHEY, CDR2 SVGEGT. The CDR3 runs to 14 residues. With 2 bases removed from V and 2 bases from J, the gap between germline ends came to 9 bases. As DNA, the CDR3 is TGTGCCAGCAGTTACAATGGGGGAAACACTGAAGCTTTCTTT. Its translation: CASSYNGGNTEAFF.

A few counts support this clonotype. The chain couples TRBV21-1 to TRBJ2-3; the table assigns TRBD2, which was not confirmed against the DNA. TRBV21-1 is a pseudogene. The CDR3 has 15 residues. CDR3 sequence (DNA): TGTGCCAGCAAGAGGACTAGCGGGGAGGAGGATACGCAGTATTTT. Translating it yields CASKRTSGEEDTQYF.

This clonotype has a handful of counts. The chain employs TRBV28 and TRBJ1-2; D possibly corresponds to TRBD1 (5 bases). CDR1 is MDHEN and CDR2 is SYDVKM in the germline V gene. V gave up 2 bases and J gave up 3 bases, with 13 bases separating them. The CDR3 extends over 15 amino acids. The CDR3 loop is CASSLDRGKDYGYTF. Written as DNA, the CDR3 is TGTGCCAGCAGTTTAGATCGGGGGAAGGACTATGGCTACACCTTC.

The CDR3 DNA reads TGTGCCATCAGTGGGGGGACTAGCGGGAAGATCTACTCCTACGAGCAGTACTTC. Its protein is CAISGGTSGKIYSYEQYF. The chain is built from TRBV10-3 and TRBJ2-7; 13 bases are shared with TRBD2. CDR1 is ENHRY, CDR2 SYGVKD, per germline. Trimming cost V 4 bases and J 0 bases; bases outside gene matches: 9. This CDR3 is built from 18 residues.

The rearrangement joins TRBV27 to TRBJ2-1; D remains unclear. The V end lost 6 bases, the J end lost 7 bases, and 16 bases lay between the germline ends. Germline V lookup: CDR1 MNHEY, CDR2 SMNVEV (reference sequence). The CDR3 is 14 residues long. The CDR3: CASSPVIGWNEQFF. DNA of the CDR3: TGTGCCAGCAGCCCAGTAATTGGGTGGAATGAGCAGTTCTTC.

Only a few counts were recorded for this clonotype. The V gene is TRBV20-1, the J gene TRBJ2-2; 9 nucleotides line up with TRBD2. CDR1 is DFQATT, CDR2 SNEGSKA, per germline (reference sequence). J lost 0 bases, V lost 3 bases, and 8 bases had no gene match. The CDR3 is 17 residues long. CDR3 protein: CSARGYSGSANTGELFF. CDR3 DNA: TGCAGTGCTAGGGGGTATAGCGGGAGCGCGAACACCGGGGAGCTGTTTTTT.

This chain connects TRBV7-9 to TRBJ2-1; 13 bases match TRBD2. Germline loops: CDR1 SEHNR, CDR2 FQNEAQ (reference sequence). The junction had 9 bases not matched to a gene; V was cut back by 5 bases and J by 8 bases. The CDR3 loop spans 16 amino acids. CDR3 loop: CASSPWTSGRRDEQFF. CDR3 DNA: TGTGCCAGCAGCCCCTGGACTAGCGGGAGAAGGGATGAGCAGTTCTTC. Full variable domain (missing parts from reference TRBV7-9 and TRBJ2-1): DTGVSQNPRHKITKRGQNVTFRCDPISEHNRLYWYRQTLGQGPEFLTYFQNEAQLEKSRLLSDRFSAERPKGSFSTLEIQRTEQGDSAMYLCASSPWTSGRRDEQFFGPGTRLTVL.

This chain joins TRBV27 and TRBJ2-1; 9 nucleotides align to TRBD1. V lost 3 bases, J lost 2 bases, and 5 bases stayed unmatched. The CDR3 consists of 16 residues. Germline loops: CDR1 MNHEY, CDR2 SMNVEV (reference sequence). The CDR3 nucleotides are TGTGCCAGCAGTTTCTTGGACAGGGGCACCTACAATGAGCAGTTCTTC. Protein sequence: CASSFLDRGTYNEQFF.

This clonotype was seen a few times. The CDR3 nucleotides are TGTGCCAGCAGCACACGGACTAGCGGGAGGGTGTACAATGAGCAGTTCTTC. Encoded protein: CASSTRTSGRVYNEQFF. The chain joins TRBV9 to TRBJ2-1; 15 nucleotides align to TRBD2. CDR1 is SGDLS and CDR2 is YYNGEE in the germline V gene. The V gene end was trimmed by 4 bases and the J gene end by 4 bases; junction bases not matched to a gene: 6. The CDR3 covers 17 residues. Full variable domain (rest looked up from reference TRBV9 and TRBJ2-1): DSGVTQTPKHLITATGQRVTLRCSPRSGDLSVYWYQQSLDQGLQFLIQYYNGEERAKGNILERFSAQQFPDLHSELNLSSLELGDSALYFCASSTRTSGRVYNEQFFGPGTRLTVL.